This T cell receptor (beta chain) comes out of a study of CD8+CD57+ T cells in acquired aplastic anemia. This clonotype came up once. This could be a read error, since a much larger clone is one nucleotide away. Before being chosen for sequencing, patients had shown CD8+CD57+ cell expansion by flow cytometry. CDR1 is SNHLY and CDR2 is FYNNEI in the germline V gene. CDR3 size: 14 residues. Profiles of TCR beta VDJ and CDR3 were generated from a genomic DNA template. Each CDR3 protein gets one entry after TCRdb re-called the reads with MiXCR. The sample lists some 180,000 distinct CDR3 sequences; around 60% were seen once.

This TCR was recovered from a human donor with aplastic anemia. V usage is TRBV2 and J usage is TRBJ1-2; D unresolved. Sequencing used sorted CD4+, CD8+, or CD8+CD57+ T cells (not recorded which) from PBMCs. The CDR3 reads CTSSEAWGTYGYTF. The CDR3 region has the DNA TGTACCAGCAGTGAAGCGTGGGGAACCTATGGCTACACCTTC.